These 10 T cell receptor beta chains came from one sample sequenced in a study of tumor and adjacent non-tumor tissue in lung cancer. A modified ARM-PCR protocol with three rounds of nested PCR amplified TCRbeta. TCRdb re-derived calls from the multiplex PCR reads in MiXCR, one entry per CDR3 protein. This table has about 98,000 distinct CDR3 sequences, less than 85% appearing once. No cell sorting was done before RNA was extracted from the tissue. This non-tumor lung sample came from over 3 cm beyond the tumor edge. What was sequenced was distant non-tumor lung tissue. These receptors originate from a man between 60 and 70 years old with small cell lung cancer.

Comments on this clonotype: Likely a read error: the CDR3 ends without its conserved phenylalanine or tryptophan. V usage is TRBV12-3 or TRBV12-4 and J usage is TRBJ2-1, with 9 bases that match TRBD2. With V trimmed by 5 bases and J by 8 bases, 7 bases remained unmatched. The CDR3 runs to 14 residues. For the CDR3, the DNA is TGTGCCAGCAGTATAAATTTAGCGGGAGATGAGCAGTTCATC. It is translated as CASSINLAGDEQFI.

Of note for this clonotype: One end of the junction is discordant with germline, which a read error may explain. V usage is TRBV11-2 and J usage is TRBJ2-1; possible D gene TRBD1, 5 bases. This CDR3 comprises 14 residues. Germline assignment: CDR1 SGHAT and CDR2 FQNNGV. The CDR3 DNA is TGTGCCAGCAGGTTAGAGGCAGGGTTGCTTGAGCGGTTCTTC. It translates to CASRLEAGLLERFF.

The chain uses TRBV29-1 and TRBJ1-4; D gene ambiguous. The germline gives CDR1 SQVTM, CDR2 ANQGSEA. Trimming removed 7 bases at V and 8 bases at J, with 14 bases between. The CDR3 is 12 residues long. The CDR3 loop is CSAEPNSEKLFF. CDR3 DNA: TGCAGCGCCGAGCCAAATTCAGAAAAACTGTTTTTT. The full variable domain, with the rest looked up from reference TRBV29-1 and TRBJ1-4, is SAVISQKPSRDICQRGTSLTIQCQVDSQVTMMFWYRQQPGQSLTLIATANQGSEATYESGFVIDKFPISRPNLTFSTLTVSNMSPEDSSIYLCSAEPNSEKLFFGSGTQLSVL.

Remarks on this clonotype: A read error may account for a junction end that differs from germline. Here the CDR3 reads CAISPAIKETRYF. Here the CDR3 DNA reads TGTGCCATCTCACCGGCCATCAAAGAGACCCGGTACTTC. The rearrangement uses TRBV18 and TRBJ2-5; D is unresolved. The CDR3 is made up of 13 amino acids. CDR1 KGHSH and CDR2 LQKENI come from the germline V gene.

This clonotype appeared many times. This chain uses TRBV29-1 with TRBJ2-1, with D perhaps matching TRBD2 (5 bases). This CDR3 has 14 residues. The ends were cut back, 3 bases at V and 0 bases at J, with 9 bases in the middle. The germline gives CDR1 SQVTM, CDR2 ANQGSEA. Written as DNA, the CDR3 is TGCAGCGTTGAGTCGCGGGTCTCCTACAATGAGCAGTTCTTC. Translated, it gives CSVESRVSYNEQFF.

The J gene is TRBJ2-5, the V gene TRBV20-1; possibly TRBD1 for D (6 bases). The CDR3 is 13 residues long. Germline CDR1 DFQATT, CDR2 SNEGSKA (reference sequence). CDR3 region: CRSTRDNQETQYF. The CDR3 nucleotides are TGCAGAAGCACCCGGGACAACCAAGAGACCCAGTACTTC.

J is TRBJ2-1 and V is TRBV7-8; the match to TRBD2 covers 9 bases. Trimming at V came to 11 bases and at J to 2 bases, leaving 7 bases not matched to a gene. Germline CDR1 SGHVS, CDR2 FQNEAQ. CDR3 length: 14 residues. Here the CDR3 reads CACGPSGTYNEQFF. The CDR3 nucleotides are TGTGCCTGCGGCCCTAGCGGGACCTACAATGAGCAGTTCTTC.

With regard to this clonotype: At one boundary the junction diverges from the germline segment, which might be a read error. The rearrangement links TRBV20-1 to TRBJ2-2; tentatively, D is TRBD2 (5 bases). Per germline, CDR1 DFQATT and CDR2 SNEGSKA (reference sequence). CDR3 length: 12 amino acids. CDR3 amino acids: CNAREGTGELFF. DNA for the CDR3: TGCAATGCTAGAGAGGGCACCGGGGAGCTATTTTTT.

A remark on this clonotype: A much larger clone differs by one base, so this may be a read error. Since the CDR3 does not end with the conserved phenylalanine or tryptophan, this likely comes from a read error. CDR3 residues: CASSPGTSRQETQYS. CDR3 nucleotides: TGTGCCAGCAGTCCAGGGACTAGCAGACAAGAGACCCAGTACTCC. The V and J genes are TRBV28 and TRBJ2-5, with 9 bases lining up with TRBD2. Germline CDR1 and CDR2: MDHEN and SYDVKM. Trimming took 5 bases from V and 2 from J; bases not matched to a gene: 6. This CDR3 spans 15 amino acids.

This chain links TRBV6-2 or TRBV6-3 with TRBJ1-2, with a possible D match to TRBD1 (6 bases). Germline V CDR1 and CDR2: MNHEY, SVGEGT. The CDR3 runs 15 residues. DNA of the CDR3: TGTGACAACAGTTACTCGTGGCAGGGGCTGGACGGCTACACCTTC. Amino acid sequence: CDNSYSWQGLDGYTF.